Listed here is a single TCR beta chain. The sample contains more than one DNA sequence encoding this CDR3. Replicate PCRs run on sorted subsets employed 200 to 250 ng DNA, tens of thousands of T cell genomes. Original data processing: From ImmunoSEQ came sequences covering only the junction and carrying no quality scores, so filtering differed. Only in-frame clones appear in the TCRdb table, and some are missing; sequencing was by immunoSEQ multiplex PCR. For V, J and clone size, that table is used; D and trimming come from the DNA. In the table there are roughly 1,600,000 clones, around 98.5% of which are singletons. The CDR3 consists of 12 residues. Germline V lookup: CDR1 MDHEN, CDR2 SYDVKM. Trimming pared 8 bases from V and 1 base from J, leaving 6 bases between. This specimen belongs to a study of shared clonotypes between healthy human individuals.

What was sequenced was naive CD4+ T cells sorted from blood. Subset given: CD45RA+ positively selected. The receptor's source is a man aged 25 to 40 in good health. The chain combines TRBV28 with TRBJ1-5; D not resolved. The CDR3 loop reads CASSESNQPQHF. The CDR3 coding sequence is TGTGCCAGCTCCGAGAGCAATCAGCCCCAGCATTTT. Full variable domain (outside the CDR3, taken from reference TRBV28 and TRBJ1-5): DVKVTQSSRYLVKRTGEKVFLECVQDMDHENMFWYRQDPGLGLRLIYFSYDVKMKEKGDIPEGYSVSREKKERFSLILESASTNQTSMYLCASSESNQPQHFGDGTRLSIL.